Listed below are T cell receptor beta chains from one sample, sequenced in a study of cytomegalovirus exposure and HLA in healthy donors. Clones were sequenced by immunoSEQ multiplex PCR, and TCRdb holds only the in-frame ones, with some missing. The sample lists about 150,000 clones; about 86% were seen once. Sequencing was carried out using PBMCs. These TCRs come from a human donor in good health. Both conserved end residues are trimmed from each CDR3. Each record gives: D gene, clone size, V gene, CDR3 protein. D genes are given only for firm matches. Where a row states a size, it is once, few, many or the class of an expanded clone; other rows omit it.

D gene: .
clone size: few
V gene: TRBV19
CDR3 protein: ASSNRDNPWGPF

D gene: TRBD1
clone size: .
V gene: TRBV5-4
CDR3 protein: ASSLDRAVTEAF

D gene: .
clone size: .
V gene: TRBV6-1
CDR3 protein: ASTADLSSYNEQF

D gene: .
clone size: .
V gene: TRBV29-1
CDR3 protein: SVISDSNQPQH

D gene: TRBD2
clone size: .
V gene: TRBV14
CDR3 protein: ASSHGWGVSGTRKYEQY

D gene: .
clone size: .
V gene: TRBV9
CDR3 protein: ASSVGQLAGGYT

D gene: .
clone size: .
V gene: TRBV23-1
CDR3 protein: ASSQSGSETEAF

D gene: TRBD1
clone size: .
V gene: TRBV4-3
CDR3 protein: ASSQGSGTGGGYT

D gene: .
clone size: once
V gene: TRBV5-1
CDR3 protein: ASSLEPELMNTEAF

D gene: TRBD2
clone size: few
V gene: TRBV5-4
CDR3 protein: ASSSGTSGEQY

D gene: .
clone size: few
V gene: TRBV6-1
CDR3 protein: ASSGVGVGTDTQY

D gene: .
clone size: .
V gene: TRBV18
CDR3 protein: ASSPQTGSVFYGYT

D gene: .
clone size: once
V gene: TRBV11-2
CDR3 protein: ASSLVQGVNSYEQY

D gene: .
clone size: .
V gene: TRBV6-5
CDR3 protein: ASSYDLVKLEGYT

D gene: .
clone size: .
V gene: TRBV2
CDR3 protein: ASSESVIETQY

D gene: TRBD1
clone size: .
V gene: TRBV10-3
CDR3 protein: AIDPGTDYNYGYT

D gene: .
clone size: few
V gene: TRBV2
CDR3 protein: ASSGGGNNQPQH

D gene: TRBD1
clone size: .
V gene: TRBV19
CDR3 protein: ASVTNNRGQGGYT

D gene: .
clone size: .
V gene: TRBV7-2
CDR3 protein: ASSFGVSGELF

D gene: .
clone size: .
V gene: TRBV19
CDR3 protein: ASSIEAVNGYT

D gene: TRBD2
clone size: .
V gene: TRBV5-1
CDR3 protein: ASSLDRGTSLTYEQY

D gene: TRBD1
clone size: .
V gene: TRBV19
CDR3 protein: ASSIGTGDFDEQF